The rows below give T cell receptor beta chains drawn from one sample of a study of blood T cell repertoires in COVID-19. TCRdb keeps only in-frame clones here, not all; method: immunoSEQ multiplex PCR. There are about 81,000 clones in the sample; 70% to 90% occur only once, and 4% to 5.5% lies in the top ten. Sequencing input: peripheral blood. These receptors came from an elderly woman with acute or convalescent COVID-19. Each CDR3 is given with its conserved first and last residue. Each record gives: D gene, clone size, J gene, V gene, CDR3 protein, CDR3 DNA. D genes are given only for firm matches. A row's size may be missing; if present it is once, few, many or a size class.

.	.	TRBJ1-5	TRBV29-1	CSVVQTDDGPQHF	TGCAGCGTTGTGCAGACAGACGACGGGCCCCAGCATTTT
.	.	TRBJ1-5	TRBV19	CASSISQAGSNQPQHF	TGTGCCAGTAGTATAAGCCAGGCAGGGAGCAATCAGCCCCAGCATTTT
.	.	TRBJ1-4	TRBV6-5	CASSYSGGNEKLFF	TGTGCCAGCAGTTATTCCGGAGGCAATGAAAAACTGTTTTTT
.	.	TRBJ1-4	TRBV7-2	CASSFNRATNEKLFF	TGTGCCAGCAGCTTTAACAGGGCTACTAATGAAAAACTGTTTTTT
.	.	TRBJ1-1	TRBV5-5	CASSLDVRLEAFF	TGTGCCAGCAGCTTGGACGTTAGACTCGAAGCTTTCTTT
.	once	TRBJ1-2	TRBV7-2	CASSASDRTPYGYTF	TGTGCCAGCAGCGCTAGTGACAGGACCCCCTATGGCTACACCTTC
TRBD2	.	TRBJ2-3	TRBV7-2	CASSLVGRGGSTDTQYF	TGTGCCAGCAGCTTAGTGGGTCGCGGGGGATCCACAGATACGCAGTATTTT
.	once	TRBJ2-6	TRBV27	CASIADRPKPDSGANVLTF	TGTGCCAGCATCGCCGACAGGCCAAAACCTGACTCTGGGGCCAACGTCCTGACTTTC
.	.	TRBJ2-3	TRBV19	CASKDTGFTDTQYF	TGTGCCAGTAAGGATACAGGGTTCACAGATACGCAGTATTTT
TRBD1	.	TRBJ2-7	TRBV29-1	CSVGQSNEQYF	TGCAGCGTGGGACAGTCAAACGAGCAGTACTTC
TRBD1	.	TRBJ2-3	TRBV2	CASSEALGQGVSTDTQYF	TGTGCCAGCAGTGAAGCGTTAGGACAGGGGGTTAGCACAGATACGCAGTATTTT
TRBD2	.	TRBJ2-2	TRBV5-1	CASSSGTSGSKELFF	TGCGCCAGCAGCTCCGGGACTAGCGGGAGCAAGGAGCTGTTTTTT
.	.	TRBJ1-2	TRBV29-1	CSARDTQENYGYTF	TGCAGCGCTAGGGACACGCAAGAGAACTATGGCTACACCTTC
.	.	TRBJ1-5	TRBV5-4	CASSPGSGGNQPQHF	TGTGCCAGCAGCCCTGGGTCCGGGGGCAATCAGCCCCAGCATTTT
TRBD2	.	TRBJ2-7	TRBV27	CASRRGTGGAYEQYF	TGTGCCAGCAGGAGAGGGACCGGGGGGGCCTACGAGCAGTACTTC
.	.	TRBJ2-7	TRBV15	CATSRDPEYEQYF	TGTGCCACCAGCAGAGATCCCGAGTACGAGCAGTACTTC
TRBD2	once	TRBJ2-3	TRBV30	CAWSLSGGPTDTQYF	TGTGCCTGGAGTTTGAGCGGGGGCCCCACAGATACGCAGTATTTT
TRBD1	.	TRBJ1-5	TRBV6-5	CASSTSTGNNQPQHF	TGTGCCAGCAGTACATCGACAGGGAACAATCAGCCCCAGCATTTT
.	.	TRBJ2-2	TRBV3-1/TRBV3-2	CASSQVGQGFPGELFF	TGTGCCAGCAGCCAAGTTGGACAAGGGTTCCCCGGGGAGCTGTTTTTT
.	.	TRBJ1-4	TRBV27	CASSLSMGGLGEKLFF	TGTGCCAGCAGTTTATCTATGGGAGGCCTGGGTGAAAAACTGTTTTTT
TRBD1	.	TRBJ1-2	TRBV19	CASMPGGAKYGYTF	TGTGCCAGTATGCCAGGGGGCGCGAAGTATGGCTACACCTTC
.	.	TRBJ2-7	TRBV5-4	CASSFDGAYEQYF	TGTGCCAGCAGTTTCGACGGGGCCTACGAGCAGTACTTC
.	.	TRBJ1-5	TRBV18	CASSPPGRDRQPQHF	TGTGCCAGCTCACCACCTGGCAGGGATCGTCAGCCCCAGCATTTT
TRBD1	.	TRBJ1-6	TRBV5-6	CASSRRTGIDSPLHF	TGTGCCAGCAGCCGGAGGACAGGGATCGATTCACCCCTCCACTTT
TRBD1	.	TRBJ2-7	TRBV29-1	CSVRDRDYEQYF	TGCAGCGTCCGGGACAGGGACTACGAGCAGTACTTC
.	.	TRBJ2-3	TRBV7-9	CASSRPRVEASTDTQYF	TGTGCCAGCAGCCGCCCGAGGGTGGAAGCTAGCACAGATACGCAGTATTTT
.	.	TRBJ1-2	TRBV29-1	CSVEREGGYGYTF	TGCAGCGTTGAACGGGAAGGGGGCTATGGCTACACCTTC
.	.	TRBJ1-6	TRBV2	CASSSDRTNSPLHF	TGTGCCAGCAGTTCCGACAGGACAAATTCACCCCTCCACTTT
.	.	TRBJ2-2	TRBV29-1	CSVEDGRGTGNTGELFF	TGCAGCGTTGAAGATGGGAGGGGGACGGGCAACACCGGGGAGCTGTTTTTT
.	.	TRBJ2-7	TRBV6-5	CASSPTRPSEQYF	TGTGCCAGCAGTCCCACCCGCCCTAGCGAGCAGTACTTC
TRBD1	.	TRBJ1-1	TRBV12-3/TRBV12-4	CASSLGQVGGAFF	TGTGCCAGCAGCCTAGGACAGGTTGGCGGAGCTTTCTTT
.	.	TRBJ2-7	TRBV15	CATSRDRGKYEQYF	TGTGCCACCAGCAGAGATCGCGGCAAGTACGAGCAGTACTTC
TRBD1	.	TRBJ1-6	TRBV7-8	CASSLTGGREGSPLHF	TGTGCCAGCAGTTTGACAGGGGGACGTGAAGGATCACCCCTCCACTTT